Sequencing of this T cell receptor (beta chain) was carried out in a study of T cell responses to AZD1222 COVID-19 vaccine (dated by TCRdb to about 2021). Concerning the study at large: A total of just over 230 trial participants underwent TCR sequencing, of whom more than 200 had received two doses of AZD1222 and approximately 25 had received two doses of the MenACWY control vaccine. Enrollment into the trials was organized by age into subgroups of 18-55, 56-69 and 70-plus years, and those subgroups contained roughly 140, 27 and 60 TCR-sequenced participants, respectively. Study-wide conclusions, independent of this receptor: The vaccine-associated CD4 TCRs covered the entire spike protein, and the dominant responses fell in regions 160-218 and 743-854. Reportedly, almost half of the unique spike-specific TCRs recognized epitopes lying outside the regions that are mutated in the B.1.351 and B.1.1.7 variants. Participants were mostly white British and included more females than males, and it was suggested by the authors that clonal diversity may have been underestimated. After two AZD1222 doses, both the breadth and the depth of spike-specific TCRs were significantly higher than at day 0 and than in MenACWY recipients. Because no samples from the day 14 peak response were available, repertoires could be characterized only after the peak T cell response. The 56-69-year group was small, and its depth increase did not reach significance, likely because of low power. Conclusions about previously exposed vaccinees are limited because only six or seven AZD1222 recipients were SARS-CoV-2 seropositive at baseline.

To note about this clone: It has no known antigen specificity. One base away there is no much larger clone; base qualities are not given.

The time point label here, explained by the study, means: about 28 days (+/-7) after the second vaccine dose. AZD1222 recipients given second doses at about 4 weeks or at about 12 weeks were pooled, since spike-specific TCR depth and breadth were not found to differ between the two schedules. Vaccinee samples were obtained from the UK trials COV001 and COV002, which included a single-blind randomized controlled phase 2/3 trial of AZD1222 (ChAdOx1 nCoV-19) in healthy adults. For TCRbeta chain sequencing, PBMC samples from trial participants were taken at day 0 and at day 28 after the second dose. The CDR3 regions of human TCRbeta chains were subjected to immunosequencing. In the authors' own workflow: Repertoire TCRs were matched against a reference library of SARS-CoV-2-specific TCRs generated with the MIRA antigen-specificity platform. Breadth was defined as the fraction of unique TCRs that were SARS-CoV-2-associated, and depth was defined as the fraction of total T cells that were SARS-CoV-2-associated. Using the MIRA data, each spike-specific TCR was assigned both to the spike region to which the TCR was reactive and to a CD4 or CD8 class. Log10-transformed breadth and depth values were compared by one-way ANOVA with Sidak's multiple comparisons tests. Here the immuneACCESS table is served through TCRdb, limited to in-frame sequences with V and J called. Missing clones are a known gap in these copies; in checked studies unresolved V genes cover under half, and the rest lacks a known reason. The V and J calls and clone size were taken over from that table, and D and trimming were inferred from the DNA. The sample profile shows about 130,000 clones; approximately 85% of them were found once. 4.5% to 7% of the sample is taken by the ten largest.

The sequencing here drew on peripheral blood, taken 28 days after the second AZD1222 dose. The clonotype originates from an adult who received the AZD1222 COVID-19 vaccine.

Here is the DNA: TGTGCCAGCAGAGGACTAGCGGGAGGACAAGAGACCCAGTACTTC. Its product reads: CASRGLAGGQETQYF. The sequence joins TRBV19 to TRBJ2-5; TRBD2 aligns with 14 central bases. According to the germline V gene (reference sequence), CDR1 reads LNHDA and CDR2 reads SQIVND. The CDR3 has 15 amino acids, counting the end cysteine and phenylalanine. Of the read, only the CDR3 DNA is kept; its 45 bases are in frame from base 1. V and J are trimmed by 9 bases and 2 bases, and the gene matches miss 5 bases of the junction.